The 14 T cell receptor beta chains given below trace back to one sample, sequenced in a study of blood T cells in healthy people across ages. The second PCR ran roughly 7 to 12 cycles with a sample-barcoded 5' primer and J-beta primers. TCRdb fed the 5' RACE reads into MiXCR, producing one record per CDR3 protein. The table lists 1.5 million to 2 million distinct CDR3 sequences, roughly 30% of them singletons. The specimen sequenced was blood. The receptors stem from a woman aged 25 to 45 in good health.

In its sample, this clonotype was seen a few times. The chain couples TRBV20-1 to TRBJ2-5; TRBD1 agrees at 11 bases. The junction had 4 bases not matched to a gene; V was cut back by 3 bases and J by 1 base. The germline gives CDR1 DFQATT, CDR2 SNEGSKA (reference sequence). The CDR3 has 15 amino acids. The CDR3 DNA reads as TGCAGTGCTAGGGGGACAGGGGGGGGCCAAGAGACCCAGTACTTC. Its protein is CSARGTGGGQETQYF.

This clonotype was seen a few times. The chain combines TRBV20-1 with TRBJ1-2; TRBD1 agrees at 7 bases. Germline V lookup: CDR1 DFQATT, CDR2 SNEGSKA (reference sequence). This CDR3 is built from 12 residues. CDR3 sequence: CTPGTAKNGYTF. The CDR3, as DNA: TGCACCCCAGGGACAGCTAAGAATGGCTACACCTTC.

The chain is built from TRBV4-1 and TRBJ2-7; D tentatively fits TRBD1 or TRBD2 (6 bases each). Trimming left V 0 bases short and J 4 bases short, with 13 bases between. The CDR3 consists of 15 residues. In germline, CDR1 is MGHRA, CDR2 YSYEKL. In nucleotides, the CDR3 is TGCGCCAGCAGCCAAGATGTGGGGGGCGAGTACGAGCAGTACTTC. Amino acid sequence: CASSQDVGGEYEQYF.

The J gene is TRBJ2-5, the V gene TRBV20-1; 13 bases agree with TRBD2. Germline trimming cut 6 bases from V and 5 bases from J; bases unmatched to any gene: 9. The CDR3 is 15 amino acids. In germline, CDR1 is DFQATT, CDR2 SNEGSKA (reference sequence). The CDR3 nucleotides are TGCAGTGCCTGGACTAGCGGGAGTATTCAGGAGACCCAGTACTTC. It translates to CSAWTSGSIQETQYF.

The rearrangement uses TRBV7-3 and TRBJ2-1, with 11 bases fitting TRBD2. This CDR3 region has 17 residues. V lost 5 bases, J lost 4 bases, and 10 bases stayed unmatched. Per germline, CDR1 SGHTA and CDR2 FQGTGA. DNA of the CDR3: TGTGCCAGCAGCCCCCGGGTAGCGGGAGGGCCTTACAATGAGCAGTTCTTC. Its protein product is CASSPRVAGGPYNEQFF.

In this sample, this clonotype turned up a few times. DNA of the CDR3: TGTGCCAGCAGTGAAGGGGGGATTACAGATACGCAGTATTTT. It codes for CASSEGGITDTQYF. The V gene is TRBV6-1, the J gene TRBJ2-3, with D perhaps matching TRBD1 or TRBD2 (5 bases each). Germline CDR1 reads MNHNS; CDR2 reads SASEGT. The germline V and J ends were trimmed by 1 base and 3 bases, with 8 bases remaining between them. The CDR3 spans 14 residues.

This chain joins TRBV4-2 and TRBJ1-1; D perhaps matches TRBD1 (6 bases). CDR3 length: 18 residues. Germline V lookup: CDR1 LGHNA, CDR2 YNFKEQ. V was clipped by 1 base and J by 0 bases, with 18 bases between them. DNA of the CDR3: TGTGCCAGCAGCCAAGCTACAGGGATGGGCTATGTGAACACTGAAGCTTTCTTT. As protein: CASSQATGMGYVNTEAFF.

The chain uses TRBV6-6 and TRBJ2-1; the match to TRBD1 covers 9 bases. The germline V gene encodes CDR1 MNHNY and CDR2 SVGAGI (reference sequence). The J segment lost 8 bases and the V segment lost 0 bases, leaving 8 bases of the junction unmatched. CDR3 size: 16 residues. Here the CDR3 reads CASSYSPDRGTDEQFF. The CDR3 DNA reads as TGTGCCAGCAGTTACTCCCCGGACAGGGGTACGGATGAGCAGTTCTTC.

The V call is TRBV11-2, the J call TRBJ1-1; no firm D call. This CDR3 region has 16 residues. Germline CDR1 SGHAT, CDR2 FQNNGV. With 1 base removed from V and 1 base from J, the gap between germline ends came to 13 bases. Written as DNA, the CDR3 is TGTGCCAGCAGCTTAGGTTACTTGGGCTGGAACACTGAAGCTTTCTTT. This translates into CASSLGYLGWNTEAFF.

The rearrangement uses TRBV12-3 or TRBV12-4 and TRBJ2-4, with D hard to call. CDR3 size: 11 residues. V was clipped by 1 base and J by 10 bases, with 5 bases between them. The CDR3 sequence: CASSLVGIQYF. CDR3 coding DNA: TGTGCCAGCAGTTTAGTGGGTATTCAGTACTTC.

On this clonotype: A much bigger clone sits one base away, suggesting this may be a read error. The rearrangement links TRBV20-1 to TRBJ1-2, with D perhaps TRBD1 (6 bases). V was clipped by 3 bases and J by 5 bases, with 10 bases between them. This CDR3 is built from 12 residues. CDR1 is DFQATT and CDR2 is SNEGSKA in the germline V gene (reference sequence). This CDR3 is CSARDSRYGYTF. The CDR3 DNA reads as TGCAGTGCTAGGGACAGCCGATATGGCTACACCTTC.

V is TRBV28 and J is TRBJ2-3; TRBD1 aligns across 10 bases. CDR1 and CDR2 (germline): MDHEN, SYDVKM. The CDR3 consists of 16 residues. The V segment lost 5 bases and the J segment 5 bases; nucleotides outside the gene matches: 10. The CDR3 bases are TGTGCCAGCAGTCTATCGGGACAGGGGACCAAAGATACGCAGTATTTT. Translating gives CASSLSGQGTKDTQYF.

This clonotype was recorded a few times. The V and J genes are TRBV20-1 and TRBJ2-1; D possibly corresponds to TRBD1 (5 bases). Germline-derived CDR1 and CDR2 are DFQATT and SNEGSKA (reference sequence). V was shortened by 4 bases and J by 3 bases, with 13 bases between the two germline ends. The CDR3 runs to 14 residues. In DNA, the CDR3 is TGCAGTGCTAACCACAGGACCCTCTACAATGAGCAGTTCTTC. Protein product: CSANHRTLYNEQFF.

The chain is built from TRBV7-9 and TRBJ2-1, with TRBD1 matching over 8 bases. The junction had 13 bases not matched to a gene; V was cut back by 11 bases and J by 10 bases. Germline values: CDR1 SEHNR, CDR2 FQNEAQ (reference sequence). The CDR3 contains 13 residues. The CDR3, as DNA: TGTGCCGAAGCACAAGGGACAGGAGACGAGCAGTTCTTC. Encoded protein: CAEAQGTGDEQFF.